These 13 T cell receptor beta chains came from one sample sequenced in a study of T-cell reconstitution after alpha-beta-depleted transplantation in children. Unique molecular identifiers tagged the TCRbeta library. MiXCR, applied by TCRdb to the PCR reads, yields one record per CDR3 protein. The sample gives around 380,000 distinct CDR3 sequences, roughly a tenth of which show up once; 4.5% to 7% is in the top ten. The specimen was PBMCs from the stem cell graft donor, collected from the stem cell graft. All receptors derive from a human donor who donated a stem cell graft to a child with acute myeloid leukemia.

Ten or more counts support this clonotype. V usage is TRBV5-6 and J usage is TRBJ2-1; D remains unclear. The CDR3 length is 13 residues. Germline CDR1 reads SGHDT; CDR2 reads YYEEEE. The V gene lost 0 bases and the J gene lost 6 bases, with 7 bases spanning the gap. This CDR3 reads CASSLDSGNEQFF. CDR3 nucleotide sequence: TGTGCCAGCAGCTTGGACTCGGGCAATGAGCAGTTCTTC.

This chain connects TRBV7-2 to TRBJ1-4; D call uncertain. Germline-derived CDR1 and CDR2 are SGHTA and FQGNSA. The CDR3 is made up of 13 amino acids. Trimming left V 5 bases short and J 6 bases short, with 10 bases between. The CDR3 sequence: CASSRLSHEKLFF. CDR3 nucleotide sequence: TGTGCCAGCAGCCGCCTAAGCCATGAAAAACTGTTTTTT.

The V gene is TRBV10-1, the J gene TRBJ1-6; 7 bases are a match to TRBD1. Losses at the gene ends were 10 bases for V and 3 bases for J; bases not matched to a gene: 3. The CDR3 sequence is 13 residues long. Germline V gene data show CDR1 as WNHNN and CDR2 as SYGVQD (reference sequence). The CDR3 DNA reads as TGCGCCACCAGGGACAGCTATAATTCACCCCTCCACTTT. Translated: CATRDSYNSPLHF.

The rearrangement joins TRBV29-1 to TRBJ2-5; no firm D call. CDR1 and CDR2 from the germline V gene are SQVTM and ANQGSEA. V was pared by 3 bases and J by 5 bases, with 10 bases between. The CDR3 totals 12 residues. In DNA form, the CDR3 reads TGCAGCGTTGACTCTGGGTCCGAGACCCAGTACTTC. Translating it yields CSVDSGSETQYF. The full variable domain, its missing parts supplied by reference TRBV29-1 and TRBJ2-5, is SAVISQKPSRDICQRGTSLTIQCQVDSQVTMMFWYRQQPGQSLTLIATANQGSEATYESGFVIDKFPISRPNLTFSTLTVSNMSPEDSSIYLCSVDSGSETQYFGPGTRLLVL.

The chain is built from TRBV27 and TRBJ2-1, with 8 bases aligning to TRBD2. With 0 bases clipped from V and 10 bases from J, the junction kept 11 bases outside the gene matches. This CDR3 has 16 residues. CDR1 is MNHEY, CDR2 SMNVEV, per germline (reference sequence). For the CDR3, the DNA is TGTGCCAGCAGTTTATCGGCGGGAGGCTTGGGGGGGGAGCAGTTCTTC. Translation: CASSLSAGGLGGEQFF.

In DNA form, the CDR3 reads TGTGCCAGCAGCCAAGATCTTAGCGGGAGGGGGGCCAATGAGCAGTTCTTC. This sequence encodes CASSQDLSGRGANEQFF. The chain links TRBV3-1 to TRBJ2-1; 11 positions match TRBD2. The CDR3 has 17 amino acids. CDR1 is LGHDT, CDR2 YNNKEL, per germline (reference sequence). V was clipped by 0 bases and J by 6 bases; unmatched bases: 7.

This clonotype has a count of ten or more. V and J are TRBV4-1 and TRBJ1-4, with 7 positions matching TRBD1. The J segment lost 6 bases and the V segment lost 4 bases, leaving 5 bases of the junction unmatched. In germline, CDR1 is MGHRA, CDR2 YSYEKL. The CDR3 runs to 14 residues. Here the CDR3 reads CASSRLGTDEKLFF. The CDR3 DNA reads as TGCGCCAGCAGCCGGCTAGGGACAGATGAAAAACTGTTTTTT.

V and J are TRBV6-5 and TRBJ1-1, with 7 positions matching TRBD1. CDR1 and CDR2 (germline): MNHEY, SVGAGI. The CDR3 totals 15 residues. The V gene end was trimmed by 0 bases and the J gene end by 5 bases; junction bases not matched to a gene: 6. The CDR3 DNA follows: TGTGCCAGCAGTTACTCGGGTAGGGGGCGAACTGAAGCTTTCTTT. Protein: CASSYSGRGRTEAFF.

This clonotype has ten or more counts. The V call is TRBV10-3, the J call TRBJ1-2; D is ambiguous. CDR3 length: 13 residues. CDR1 ENHRY and CDR2 SYGVKD come from the germline V gene. The V end was cut by 4 bases, the J end by 8 bases, with 14 bases between. CDR3 region: CAISAEGPGGYTF. The CDR3 coding sequence is TGTGCCATCAGTGCAGAAGGGCCAGGCGGCTACACCTTC.

In its sample, this clonotype was seen a few times. The chain employs TRBV10-3 and TRBJ2-2; the D gene is possibly TRBD2 (5 bases). The CDR3 is made up of 14 amino acids. Germline CDR1 ENHRY, CDR2 SYGVKD. Trimming left V 5 bases short and J 4 bases short, with 11 bases between. The CDR3 loop reads CAISPGLFTGELFF. In DNA, the CDR3 is TGTGCCATCAGTCCCGGACTTTTCACCGGGGAGCTGTTTTTT.

Here the CDR3 reads CASSYAGTGTTTNEKLFF. In nucleotides, the CDR3 is TGTGCCAGCAGCTACGCCGGGACAGGGACAACAACTAATGAAAAACTGTTTTTT. This chain connects TRBV11-1 to TRBJ1-4; TRBD1 aligns across 9 bases. CDR1 is SGHAT, CDR2 FQDESV, per germline (reference sequence). The CDR3 sequence is 18 residues long. With V trimmed by 4 bases and J by 0 bases, 9 bases remained unmatched.

The chain has TRBV29-1 and TRBJ2-3; TRBD1 matches at 8 bases. The germline V gene encodes CDR1 SQVTM and CDR2 ANQGSEA. The J segment lost 1 base and the V segment lost 3 bases, leaving 3 bases of the junction unmatched. CDR3 length: 14 amino acids. The CDR3 nucleotides are TGCAGCGTTGAGACAGGGGCGGGCACAGATACGCAGTATTTT. It yields the protein CSVETGAGTDTQYF.

This clonotype has just a few counts. V gene TRBV10-3 combines with J gene TRBJ2-6, with 7 nucleotides matching TRBD1. After removal of 10 bases from V and 2 bases from J, the junction contained 14 bases not matched to a gene. The CDR3 sequence is 17 residues long. Per germline, CDR1 ENHRY and CDR2 SYGVKD. As DNA, the CDR3 is TGTGCCAGCAGCGAGACGACAGGGACCGCTGGGGCCAACGTCCTGACTTTC. Translation gives CASSETTGTAGANVLTF.